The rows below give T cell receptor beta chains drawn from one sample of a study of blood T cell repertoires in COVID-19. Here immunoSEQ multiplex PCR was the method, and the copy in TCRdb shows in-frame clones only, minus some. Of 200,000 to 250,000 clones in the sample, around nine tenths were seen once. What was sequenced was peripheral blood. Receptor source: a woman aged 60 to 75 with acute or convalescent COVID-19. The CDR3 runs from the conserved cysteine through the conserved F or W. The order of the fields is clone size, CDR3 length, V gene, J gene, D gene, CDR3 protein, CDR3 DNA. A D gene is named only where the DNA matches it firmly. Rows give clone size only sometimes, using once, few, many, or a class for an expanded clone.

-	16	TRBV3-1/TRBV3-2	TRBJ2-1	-	CASSQAGTRHYNEQFF	TGTGCCAGCAGCCAAGCCGGGACACGGCACTACAATGAGCAGTTCTTC
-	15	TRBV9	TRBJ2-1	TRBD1	CASSEWTGLFNEQFF	TGTGCCAGCAGTGAATGGACAGGGTTATTCAATGAGCAGTTCTTC
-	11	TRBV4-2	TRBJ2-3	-	CASSQAFRQYF	TGTGCCAGCAGCCAAGCCTTTCGGCAGTATTTT
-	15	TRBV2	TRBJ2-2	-	CASSDAGTNTGELFF	TGTGCCAGCAGTGACGCAGGCACGAACACCGGGGAGCTGTTTTTT
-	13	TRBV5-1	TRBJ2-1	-	CASSLVPGNEQFF	TGCGCCAGCAGCTTGGTTCCGGGGAATGAGCAGTTCTTC
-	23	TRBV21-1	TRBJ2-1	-	CASSKASADRVKGGPQLRGEQFF	TGTGCCAGCAGCAAAGCGAGTGCGGACAGAGTCAAAGGTGGGCCTCAACTACGAGGTGAGCAGTTCTTC
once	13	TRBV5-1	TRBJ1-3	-	CASSLDSGNTIYF	TGCGCCAGCAGCTTGGACAGTGGAAACACCATATATTTT
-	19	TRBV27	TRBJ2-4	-	CASSLPGIPNLVSKNIQYF	TGTGCCAGCAGTTTACCCGGGATCCCCAACCTCGTGTCCAAAAACATTCAGTACTTC
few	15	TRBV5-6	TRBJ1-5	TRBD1	CASSSTDRGGQPQHF	TGTGCCAGCAGCTCAACCGACAGGGGAGGTCAGCCCCAGCATTTT
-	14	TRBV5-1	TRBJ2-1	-	CASSARAPYNEQFF	TGCGCCAGCAGCGCCAGGGCACCCTACAATGAGCAGTTCTTC
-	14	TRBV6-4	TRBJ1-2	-	CASSPSQGTYGYTF	TGTGCCAGCAGTCCATCACAGGGTACCTATGGCTACACCTTC
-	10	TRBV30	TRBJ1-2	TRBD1	CAAGTDGYTF	TGTGCAGCCGGGACAGATGGCTACACCTTC
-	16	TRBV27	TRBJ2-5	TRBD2	CASSLGTSGYQETQYF	TGTGCCAGCAGTTTGGGGACTAGCGGATACCAAGAGACCCAGTACTTC
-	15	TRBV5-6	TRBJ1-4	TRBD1	CASSLTGTGDEKLFF	TGTGCCAGCAGCTTGACCGGGACAGGGGATGAAAAACTGTTTTTT
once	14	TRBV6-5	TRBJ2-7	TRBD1	CASSRDREPGEQYF	TGTGCCAGCAGCCGGGACAGGGAGCCGGGGGAGCAGTACTTC
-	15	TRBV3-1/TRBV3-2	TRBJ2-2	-	CASSLRSFTAGELFF	TGTGCCAGCAGCCTCCGGAGCTTCACTGCCGGGGAGCTGTTTTTT
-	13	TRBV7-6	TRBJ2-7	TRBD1	CASSPGGSYEQYF	TGTGCCAGCAGCCCAGGGGGCTCCTACGAGCAGTACTTC
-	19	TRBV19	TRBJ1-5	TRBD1	CASSTERGTGSGGNQPQHF	TGTGCCAGTAGTACCGAAAGGGGGACAGGCTCAGGAGGCAATCAGCCCCAGCATTTT
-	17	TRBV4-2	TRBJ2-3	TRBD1	CASSQELRTGGTDTQYF	TGTGCCAGCAGCCAAGAGCTCAGGACAGGGGGCACAGATACGCAGTATTTT
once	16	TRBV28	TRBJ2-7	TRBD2	CASSLLLGGSTAEQYF	TGTGCCAGCAGTTTACTGTTAGGCGGGAGCACCGCCGAGCAGTACTTC
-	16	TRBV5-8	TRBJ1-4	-	CASSSLRTRENEKLFF	TGTGCCAGCAGCTCACTTCGGACGAGGGAGAATGAAAAACTGTTTTTT
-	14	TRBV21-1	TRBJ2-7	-	CASSNRDREVEQYF	TGTGCCAGCAGCAACCGGGACAGAGAGGTCGAGCAGTACTTC
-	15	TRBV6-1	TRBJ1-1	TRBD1	CASSSTTGSRTEAFF	TGTGCCAGCAGTTCGACGACAGGGTCTAGGACTGAAGCTTTCTTT
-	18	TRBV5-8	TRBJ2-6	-	CASSLVYSAASGANVLTF	TGTGCCAGCAGCTTGGTATACTCGGCGGCCTCTGGGGCCAACGTCCTGACTTTC
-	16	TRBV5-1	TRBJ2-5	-	CASSLGAATGQETQYF	TGCGCCAGCAGCTTGGGCGCGGCGACGGGACAAGAGACCCAGTACTTC
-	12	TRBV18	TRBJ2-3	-	CASSPQSDTQYF	TGTGCCAGCTCACCACAATCGGATACGCAGTATTTT
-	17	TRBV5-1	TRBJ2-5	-	CASSPIRSRGPPETQYF	TGCGCCAGCAGCCCGATACGTTCCAGGGGACCCCCAGAGACCCAGTACTTC
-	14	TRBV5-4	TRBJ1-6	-	CASSWGGIRPPLHF	TGTGCCAGCAGCTGGGGCGGGATTAGGCCACCCCTCCACTTT
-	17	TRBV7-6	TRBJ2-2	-	CASSLVRSGVRTGELFF	TGTGCCAGCAGCTTAGTTCGCTCGGGGGTTCGCACCGGGGAGCTGTTTTTT
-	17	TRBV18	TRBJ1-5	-	CASSPGNRFYSNQPQHF	TGTGCCAGCTCACCAGGGAACAGGTTTTATAGCAATCAGCCCCAGCATTTT
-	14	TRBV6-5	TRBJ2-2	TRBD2	CASSRTSGGGELFF	TGTGCCAGCAGTCGGACTAGCGGTGGAGGGGAGCTGTTTTTT